These 2 T cell receptor beta chains share one sample of origin, sequenced in a study of blood T cell repertoires in COVID-19. Data came from immunoSEQ multiplex PCR; TCRdb stores just in-frame clones and leaves some out. This table holds some 200,000 clones, 80% to 90% found once. Sequences were obtained from PBMCs or T cells enriched from blood (not recorded which). The origin of the receptors is a man aged 40-49 years who had recovered from COVID-19.

V is TRBV28 and J is TRBJ1-5; no firm D call. The CDR3 covers 13 residues. Germline CDR1 is MDHEN and CDR2 is SYDVKM. Trimming took off 4 bases at V and 8 bases at J, with 12 bases between the two ends. The DNA for the CDR3 is TGTGCCAGCAGTTCCCCGACTAGGGAGCCCCAGCATTTT. Protein product: CASSSPTREPQHF.

In this sample, this clone turned up a few times. The CDR3: CASSYRTGEPTEAFF. In DNA, the CDR3 is TGCGCCAGCAGCTATCGGACAGGGGAGCCCACTGAAGCTTTCTTT. V is TRBV4-3 and J is TRBJ1-1; 9 nucleotides match TRBD1. CDR3 length: 15 residues. The V gene end was trimmed by 5 bases and the J gene end by 4 bases; junction bases not matched to a gene: 8. CDR1 and CDR2 (germline): LGHNA, YSLEER.